This TCR beta chain was identified in a study of T cell repertoires in ileal Crohn's disease. General study findings and limits: Sorted CD8 T cells held more high-frequency clones than CD4. Endoscopic recurrence occurred in every patient whose clonality exceeded 26.8%.

V trimming: 0 bases; J trimming: 3 bases; junction bases outside the gene matches: 3. Germline V gene lookup returns CDR1 MNHEY and CDR2 SVGAGI. This CDR3 is built from 15 residues. Method: immunoSEQ multiplex PCR; TCRdb's copy keeps in-frame clones and lacks some. The sample gives 13,000 to 15,000 clones, about 71% of which show up once; approximately 5.6% is in the top ten. This clone ranks as medium-sized. Antigen unknown. J is TRBJ2-7 and V is TRBV6-5, with TRBD2 identical over 9 bases. The sequencing sample was made of ileal tissue. The origin of this receptor is an adult with Crohn's disease. CDR3 protein: CASSYSAGGVYEQYF. In nucleotides, the CDR3 is TGTGCCAGCAGTTACTCTGCGGGGGGGGTCTACGAGCAGTACTTC.